This TCR beta chain was observed in a study of T-cell reconstitution after alpha-beta-depleted transplantation in children. Study results and caveats: Fresh T-cell production supplied most of the T-cell counts and diversity seen one year after transplant. Some patients owed their high day-60 TCRbeta diversity to surviving recipient T cells and thymic progenitors. Reportedly, roughly two months post-transplant, alpha-beta T cells arose from several hundred expanded graft clones.

This CDR3 contains 13 residues. Germline CDR1 is SQVTM and CDR2 is ANQGSEA. V was pared by 4 bases and J by 3 bases, with 5 bases of the junction left unmatched. A TCRbeta library incorporating unique molecular identifiers was prepared. TCRdb re-called the PCR reads with MiXCR, one entry per CDR3 protein. This table holds 250,000 to 300,000 distinct CDR3 sequences, 10% found once. In this sample, this clonotype turned up many times. The antigen is unknown. Sequences were derived from PBMCs, sampled before TCRalphabeta/CD19-depleted stem cell transplant. The sequence came from a boy less than two years old with acute myeloid leukemia, due to receive a stem cell transplant. V and J are TRBV29-1 and TRBJ2-7, with 8 bases fitting TRBD1. This CDR3 is CSVVQGGGYEQYF. The CDR3 region has the DNA TGCAGCGTTGTACAGGGGGGTGGCTACGAGCAGTACTTC.